This passage covers 4 T cell receptor beta chains from one sample sequenced in a study of T cells in localized non-small cell lung cancer. The protocol was immunoSEQ multiplex PCR, while the TCRdb copy is restricted to in-frame clones and leaves out a portion. The sample has roughly 50,000 clones, just over 90% seen once. Source: peripheral blood, taken before any cancer treatment. The receptors were sampled from a man aged 40-75 years with stage I lung adenocarcinoma.

The J gene is TRBJ1-3, the V gene TRBV7-2; D unclear. V lost 4 bases, J lost 2 bases, and 3 bases lay in between. CDR1 is SGHTA and CDR2 is FQGNSA in the germline V gene. This CDR3 is 12 amino acids long. For the CDR3, the DNA is TGTGCCAGCAGCTCGACTGGAAACACCATATATTTT. This encodes CASSSTGNTIYF.

CDR3 DNA: TGCAGCTCCGGACAGGGAGAAGGGATCCAGTACTTC. Residues: CSSGQGEGIQYF. The chain has TRBV29-1 and TRBJ2-5; 8 bases agree with TRBD1. V lost 8 bases, J lost 10 bases, and 12 bases stayed unmatched. Germline V gene data show CDR1 as SQVTM and CDR2 as ANQGSEA. The length of the CDR3 is 12 residues.

V is TRBV5-1 and J is TRBJ1-1; D possibly corresponds to TRBD1 (5 bases). With 4 bases removed from V and 1 base from J, the gap between germline ends came to 11 bases. The CDR3 runs to 14 residues. Germline loops: CDR1 SGHRS, CDR2 YFSETQ. CDR3 sequence (DNA): TGCGCCAGCAGCCTCAGGGTTGGGAACACTGAAGCTTTCTTT. Its protein product is CASSLRVGNTEAFF.

This chain joins TRBV7-9 and TRBJ2-4; D might be TRBD1 (6 bases). This CDR3 comprises 19 residues. The germline gives CDR1 SEHNR, CDR2 FQNEAQ (reference sequence). Trimming left V 1 base short and J 0 bases short, with 19 bases between. The CDR3 DNA follows: TGTGCCAGCAGCTTAGGAAGGGACGGGCAGGGGTTAGCCAAAAACATTCAGTACTTC. It yields the protein CASSLGRDGQGLAKNIQYF.